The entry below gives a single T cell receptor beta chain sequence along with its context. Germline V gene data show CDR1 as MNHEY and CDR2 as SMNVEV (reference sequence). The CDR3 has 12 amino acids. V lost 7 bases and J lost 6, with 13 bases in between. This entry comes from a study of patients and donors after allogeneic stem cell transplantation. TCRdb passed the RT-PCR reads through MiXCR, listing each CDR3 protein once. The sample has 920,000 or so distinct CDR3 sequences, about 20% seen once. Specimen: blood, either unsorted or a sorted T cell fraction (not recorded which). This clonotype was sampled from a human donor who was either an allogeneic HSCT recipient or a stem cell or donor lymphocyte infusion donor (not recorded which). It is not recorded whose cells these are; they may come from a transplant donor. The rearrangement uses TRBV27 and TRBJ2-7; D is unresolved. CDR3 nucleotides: TGTGCCAGCAAGCACCCTTTCGGCGAGCAGTACTTC. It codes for CASKHPFGEQYF.